Detailed here is one TCR beta chain. This clonotype was recorded a few times. Its antigen target is currently unknown. No base quality values were provided; no much bigger clone lies one nucleotide off. The data were obtained in a study of T cells after yellow fever vaccination (dated by TCRdb to the late 2010s). For context, the study as a whole: The SMART-Seq v4 Ultra Low Input RNA kit was used to prepare libraries from fractions with low cell numbers. Blood was drawn at multiple timepoints before and after primary and secondary immunization, with bulk PBMC replicates and cell subsets isolated. The cohort comprised two healthy male donors, one aged 18 to 30 and one aged 30 to 39 years. Bulk TCR alpha and beta repertoires were sequenced longitudinally to track T-cell clones before and after primary and booster YFV17D yellow fever vaccination. What the authors observed across the whole study: A small fraction of clonotypes showed up in both the CD4 and CD8 compartments, probably as a result of convergent recombination. Because the study included only a couple of donors, the extent to which the findings can be generalized is limited. Most clones expanded after primary vaccination (almost 98% of CD4 and over 80% of CD8) were re-detected after the booster, suggesting that broad memory maintenance occurred. Computational filtering was required because FACS-sorted repertoires could contain abundant contaminating clonotypes from the bulk population. Compared with the primary T-cell response, the secondary T-cell response was faster but weaker, reaching its peak on day 5 rather than on day 15.

The sample's treatment or condition label is to be understood as: live attenuated yellow fever vaccine strain. At each blood-draw timepoint, two biological replicates of bulk PBMCs were collected. PBMCs were isolated from peripheral blood using a standard Ficoll-Paque protocol. TriZol was used to extract RNA from bulk PBMCs, from CD4 and CD8 fractions, and from dextramer-positive and dextramer-negative fractions. The data were produced on an Illumina NovaSeq 6000. TCR cDNA was synthesized by 5'RACE template switching, through which a universal primer site and unique molecular identifiers were introduced. Priming for cDNA synthesis came from both the TCR alpha and TCR beta constant segments. Libraries were amplified in two PCR steps, with sample barcodes and sequencing adapters added in the second step. Sequencing of libraries was performed on Illumina HiSeq 2500 (2x100 bp) or NovaSeq (2x150 bp). As for the original processing: MIGEC was used to demultiplex reads and collapse the reads into UMI consensus sequences, and MiXCR was used for V(D)J alignment. Clonotypes responding to the vaccine were identified with edgeR on replicate PBMC samples, with the criteria of FDR below 0.01 and a log2 fold change above 5 up to day 15. Each bulk clonotype was labeled CD4 or CD8 based on which sequenced repertoire, CD4 or CD8, contained the clonotype at higher abundance. TCRdb applied fastp at Q25 and MiXCR to the public reads, then kept only in-frame beta chains. Each CDR3 protein gets just one entry, which takes the most common genes and DNA from the rows behind it. The V and J calls and clone size come from TCRdb's table, not from the authors' own analysis. Within this sample are some 350,000 distinct CDR3 sequences, with approximately 4% of them counted one time only. The ten largest make up around 24% of the sample.

The sequence was collected from a man aged 18 to 35 who received the YFV17D yellow fever vaccine. The source material was PBMCs, sampled 5 days after the yellow fever booster vaccination.

The bases read TGTGCCAGCAGCCCGGCCCCCGGGGCAATCTCCGAGCAGTACTTC. This is translated as CASSPAPGAISEQYF. The sequence joins TRBV27 to TRBJ2-7; the D match is possibly TRBD1 or TRBD2, with 5 bases aligned in each. Including cysteine and phenylalanine, the CDR3 has 15 amino acids. Only CDR3 DNA remains: 45 bases, in frame from the first base. Reading the germline V gene (reference sequence) gives CDR1 MNHEY and CDR2 SMNVEV. The junction shows trimming of 6 bases on V and 6 bases on J, plus 21 bases between the germline ends.